The rows below give T cell receptor beta chains drawn from one sample of a study of shared clonotypes between healthy human individuals. Assay used: immunoSEQ multiplex PCR; TCRdb lists only in-frame clones, some missing. Seen here are about 2.4 million clones, 85% to 95% observed once, and the top ten hold over 0.12%. What was sequenced was naive CD4+ T cells sorted from blood. The receptors stem from a man between 18 and 29 years old in good health. Each CDR3 is given with its conserved first and last residue. Fields, in order: clone size, V gene, D gene, J gene, CDR3 DNA, CDR3 protein. The D gene is left open where the match is weak. Clone size appears in some rows only: once, few, many, or a class for an expanded clone.

.	TRBV5-1	TRBD1	TRBJ2-3	TGCGCCAGCAGCTTGACGGGACAGGGTCCAGATACGCAGTATTTT	CASSLTGQGPDTQYF
.	TRBV21-1	.	TRBJ2-1	TGTGCCAGCAGTGCGGTCAGGGAAAAGGACAATGAGCAGTTCTTC	CASSAVREKDNEQFF
.	TRBV12-5	.	TRBJ2-2	TGTGCTAGTGGTTTGGGTACGCCCACCACCGGGGAGCTGTTTTTT	CASGLGTPTTGELFF
once	TRBV30	TRBD1	TRBJ2-1	TGTGCCTGGGCTGGACAGGGTGGTCACAATGAGCAGTTCTTC	CAWAGQGGHNEQFF
.	TRBV7-2	TRBD2	TRBJ2-2	TGTGCCAGCAGCTTAGCGCTAGCGGGACCCGGGGAGCTGTTTTTT	CASSLALAGPGELFF
.	TRBV10-3	TRBD1	TRBJ2-7	TGTGCCACTAAAGGACGGACAGGAGGAGACTACGAGCAGTACTTC	CATKGRTGGDYEQYF
once	TRBV5-1	.	TRBJ2-5	TGCGCCAGCAGCTTGGCCCCCTCGGGGACCCAAGAGACCCAGTACTTC	CASSLAPSGTQETQYF
once	TRBV4-3	TRBD2	TRBJ2-4	TGCGCCAGCAGCCAAGATGGGGGGGTTCAGTACTTC	CASSQDGGVQYF
.	TRBV5-1	.	TRBJ1-5	TGCGCCAGCAGTAGTTCTGGGAGGACCAATCAGCCCCAGCATTTT	CASSSSGRTNQPQHF
.	TRBV10-3	.	TRBJ2-5	TGTGCCTACCAGGCCTCTCCGACAGAGACCCAGTACTTC	CAYQASPTETQYF
.	TRBV30	.	TRBJ2-6	TGTGCCTGGAGTGTATGGGGGCTTGGGGCCAACGTCCTGACTTTC	CAWSVWGLGANVLTF
.	TRBV19	.	TRBJ2-2	TGTGCCAGTAGTACTCGGGACTTCTTTGGGGAGCTGTTTTTT	CASSTRDFFGELFF
.	TRBV4-1	TRBD1	TRBJ2-5	TGCGCCAGCAGCCAAGAGAGGACAGGGAGATCAGCGCAGTACTTC	CASSQERTGRSAQYF
once	TRBV5-4	TRBD2	TRBJ2-1	TGTGCCAGCAGCTCACCTCACAGCGGGGGTTCGAGGAATGAGCAGTTCTTC	CASSSPHSGGSRNEQFF
once	TRBV7-9	TRBD1	TRBJ2-7	TGTGCCAGCAGCTTAGTACAGGGGGCCTACGAGCAGTACTTC	CASSLVQGAYEQYF
.	TRBV11-2	TRBD2	TRBJ2-7	TGTGCCAGCAGCTTAGATCGGGAGGCGGCATCGTACTTC	CASSLDREAASYF
.	TRBV7-2	.	TRBJ1-3	TGTGCCAGCAGCAGGACAGTATTAGGAAACACCATATATTTT	CASSRTVLGNTIYF
.	TRBV5-4	TRBD1	TRBJ2-5	TGTGCCAGCAGCGCTTCAAAAGCAGGGGGACCAGAGACCCAGTACTTC	CASSASKAGGPETQYF
.	TRBV27	TRBD1	TRBJ2-5	TGTGCCAGCAGTACTAGACAGGGGTCCGTCCGAGAGACCCAGTACTTC	CASSTRQGSVRETQYF
.	TRBV6-1	TRBD2	TRBJ2-7	TGTGCCTGTGATGAGCGGGGGGCCTCCTACGAGCAGTACTTC	CACDERGASYEQYF
.	TRBV7-2	TRBD2	TRBJ2-3	TGTGCCAGCAGCTTAGGGGGTGGGCTAGCGGGAGGTCACACAGATACGCAGTATTTT	CASSLGGGLAGGHTDTQYF
.	TRBV4-3	TRBD2	TRBJ2-3	TGCGCCAGCAGCTCCCGGACTAGCGGGAGGGCCGTTACGCAGTATTTT	CASSSRTSGRAVTQYF